One sample yielded the 13 T cell receptor beta chains listed below, sequenced in a study of neurological immune-mediated disorders. TCRdb used MiXCR to reprocess the 5' RACE reads, holding one entry per CDR3 protein. The table has 30,000 or so distinct CDR3 sequences, roughly 12% seen once. Sequenced material: PBMCs. Receptors originate from a man in his 60s in good health.

Many counts were recorded for this clonotype. The chain links TRBV5-5 to TRBJ2-7; unclear D gene. This CDR3 has 13 amino acids. Germline V gene data show CDR1 as SGHKS and CDR2 as YYEKEE (reference sequence). V was shortened by 3 bases and J by 0 bases, with 7 bases between the two germline ends. CDR3 protein: CASSWMVSYEQYF. The CDR3 nucleotides are TGTGCCAGCAGCTGGATGGTCTCCTACGAGCAGTACTTC.

Concerning this clonotype: A single base separates this from a much larger clone, so it may be a read error. The chain links TRBV20-1 to TRBJ2-5; D uncertain. V was pared by 3 bases and J by 7 bases, with 6 bases between. CDR3 size: 10 residues. CDR1 and CDR2 (germline): DFQATT, SNEGSKA (reference sequence). The CDR3 sequence is CSASGVTQYF. The CDR3 DNA reads as TGCAGTGCTAGTGGTGTGACCCAGTACTTC.

This clonotype is medium-sized. J is TRBJ1-1 and V is TRBV6-5, with 7 bases aligning to TRBD1. The CDR3 runs 15 residues. CDR1 is MNHEY, CDR2 SVGAGI, per germline. After removal of 6 bases from V and 2 bases from J, the junction contained 9 bases not matched to a gene. The CDR3: CASRGAGGGNTEAFF. CDR3 nucleotide sequence: TGTGCCAGCAGGGGTGCAGGGGGTGGAAACACTGAAGCTTTCTTT.

This clonotype was seen at least ten times. The chain combines TRBV12-3 or TRBV12-4 with TRBJ2-5, with D tentatively TRBD1 (6 bases). Trimming left V 2 bases short and J 4 bases short, with 8 bases between. CDR3 length: 13 amino acids. The CDR3 nucleotides are TGTGCCAGCAGTTTACAGGGGCGAGAGACCCAGTACTTC. It specifies CASSLQGRETQYF.

As regards this clonotype: A read error may account for a junction end that differs from germline. The rearrangement uses TRBV2 and TRBJ1-5; 9 bases are a match to TRBD1. This CDR3 has 14 residues. Germline values: CDR1 SNHLY, CDR2 FYNNEI. CDR3 DNA sequence: TGTGCAAGCACGGAAGGACAGGGGAATCAGCCCAAGCATTTT. Amino acid sequence: CASTEGQGNQPKHF.

This clonotype appeared many times. The rearrangement links TRBV11-2 to TRBJ2-1, with D possibly matching TRBD1 (5 bases). CDR3 size: 14 residues. Germline V lookup: CDR1 SGHAT, CDR2 FQNNGV. Trimming removed 5 bases from V and 7 bases from J, with 15 bases in between. The CDR3 region is CASSPSHRSNEQFF. In DNA, the CDR3 is TGTGCCAGCAGCCCCAGTCACAGGTCGAATGAGCAGTTCTTC.

This clonotype was observed many times. The chain carries TRBV5-8 and TRBJ1-6, with D hard to call. Per the germline V gene, CDR1 is SGHTS and CDR2 is YDEGEE. The length of the CDR3 is 16 residues. Trimming left V 0 bases short and J 3 bases short, with 10 bases between. For the CDR3, the DNA is TGTGCCAGCAGCTTGGAAGGGATCCTCTATAATTCACCCCTCCACTTT. Protein: CASSLEGILYNSPLHF.

A word on this clonotype: A clone one base away is much larger, so this may be a read error. This chain connects TRBV27 to TRBJ2-1; D not certain. The CDR3 spans 11 residues. Trimming removed 7 bases from V and 3 bases from J, with 4 bases in between. Germline V gene lookup returns CDR1 MNHEY and CDR2 SMNVEV (reference sequence). For the CDR3, the DNA is TGTGCCAGCAAGGACTACAATGAGCAGTTCTTC. Protein sequence: CASKDYNEQFF.

In its sample, this clonotype was seen many times. This sequence joins TRBV7-9 and TRBJ2-7; D remains ambiguous. The CDR3 loop spans 12 amino acids. Germline CDR1 and CDR2: SEHNR and FQNEAQ (reference sequence). V was trimmed by 3 bases and J by 4 bases, leaving 7 bases between them. The CDR3 DNA reads TGTGCCAGCAGCTTGTGGTCTTACGAGCAGTACTTC. It codes for CASSLWSYEQYF.

This clonotype was found many times. The chain joins TRBV20-1 to TRBJ2-7; possibly TRBD1 for D (5 bases). The CDR3 consists of 11 residues. V lost 5 bases to trimming and J lost 5 bases, with 10 bases between them. Germline CDR1 is DFQATT and CDR2 is SNEGSKA (reference sequence). In DNA, the CDR3 is TGCAGTGCTCCCCGACAGAACGAGCAGTACTTC. Its protein is CSAPRQNEQYF.

This clonotype was observed at least ten times. The V gene is TRBV20-1, the J gene TRBJ2-3, with 8 bases that match TRBD1. Germline CDR1 DFQATT, CDR2 SNEGSKA (reference sequence). V shed 5 bases, J shed 4 bases, and the junction held 8 bases outside the gene matches. CDR3 length: 14 residues. CDR3 sequence (DNA): TGCAGTGCTCCGCGAAGGGACAGGTCAGATACGCAGTATTTT. Translation: CSAPRRDRSDTQYF.

This clonotype was observed many times. The V call is TRBV5-1, the J call TRBJ1-4; D gene uncertain. This CDR3 comprises 11 residues. Deletions cut 5 bases from V and 12 bases from J, with 11 bases between. Germline-derived CDR1 and CDR2 are SGHRS and YFSETQ. The CDR3 protein is CASRSSGELFF. The CDR3 nucleotides are TGCGCCAGCAGGTCGTCCGGAGAACTGTTTTTT.

This clonotype occurred many times. The chain employs TRBV12-3 or TRBV12-4 and TRBJ2-5; D unclear. With 2 bases removed from V and 4 bases from J, the gap between germline ends came to 11 bases. CDR3 length: 14 residues. CDR3 in DNA: TGTGCCAGCAGTTTAAGGTTGCAAGGAGAGACCCAGTACTTC. Protein sequence: CASSLRLQGETQYF.